This is a list of T cell receptor beta chains from one sample in a study of vaccination and CD4 T cells after COVID-19. Each CDR3 protein is one row after TCRdb ran MiXCR on the PCR reads. This sample has roughly 4,000 distinct CDR3 sequences, with about 20% found just once. No cognate antigen is known for these TCRs. Input material: CD4+ T cells from blood, cultured in vitro. These receptors originate from a human donor who had recovered from COVID-19. The CDR3 runs from the conserved cysteine through the conserved F or W. The D gene is left open where the match is weak. Clone size appears in some rows only: once, few, many, or a class for an expanded clone.

j_call v_call d_call clone_size cdr3_nt cdr3_aa
TRBJ2-7 TRBV28 . few TGTGCCAGCAGTTCGACAGGGAGGGCCTACGAGCAGTACTTC CASSSTGRAYEQYF
TRBJ2-7 TRBV7-2 . . TGTGCCAGCAGCCTGAGCTCCTGCGAGCAGTACTTC CASSLSSCEQYF
TRBJ2-5 TRBV2 . medium-sized TGTGCCAGCAGTGAAGAGACCCAGTACTTC CASSEETQYF
TRBJ2-2 TRBV20-1 . large TGCAGTGCTAGACTGGGGGGCCTAACCGGGGAGCTGTTTTTT CSARLGGLTGELFF
TRBJ2-3 TRBV20-1 TRBD2 . TGCAGTGCTAGGCCCGGACTAGCGGGGTACGAAGATACGCAGTATTTT CSARPGLAGYEDTQYF
TRBJ2-7 TRBV6-1 TRBD1 . TGTGCCACCGTTGAGGACAGGCGGAACGAGCAGTACTTC CATVEDRRNEQYF
TRBJ2-1 TRBV20-1 TRBD2 large TGCAGTGCTAGAGATATGGCGGGGAGGGATGAGCAGTTCTTC CSARDMAGRDEQFF
TRBJ2-2 TRBV5-1 TRBD1 few TGCGCCAGCAGCTTGGACCCCCCGGGACAGGGGGCCGGGGAGCTGTTTTTT CASSLDPPGQGAGELFF
TRBJ2-3 TRBV7-3 . . TGTGCCAGCAGCTTAACGAGGGGGGGATACACAGATACGCAGTATTTT CASSLTRGGYTDTQYF
TRBJ2-3 TRBV4-2 TRBD2 few TGTGCCAGCAGCCAGCCCGCGGGGGGGATGGCAGATACGCAGTATTTT CASSQPAGGMADTQYF
TRBJ1-2 TRBV21-1 . medium-sized TGTGCCAGCAGCAAAGATCAAGGCCTTTATGGCTACACCTTC CASSKDQGLYGYTF
TRBJ2-7 TRBV27 . large TGTGCCACCCAGGCGGTAACAGGGCTCTACGAGCAGTACTTC CATQAVTGLYEQYF
TRBJ2-6 TRBV5-6 . . TGTGCCAGCAGCTTGAGGAGGGACAGTCTTGTCTCTGGGGCCAACGTCCTGACTTTC CASSLRRDSLVSGANVLTF
TRBJ1-2 TRBV15 . large TGTGCCACCAGGAAAGATTCTGCCGGTAACTATGGCTACACCTTC CATRKDSAGNYGYTF
TRBJ2-7 TRBV10-3 . medium-sized TGTGCCATCGGACAGATGAGCTCCTACGAGCAGTACTTC CAIGQMSSYEQYF
TRBJ2-6 TRBV7-3 . few TGTGCCAGCAGCTCCTCCGGGGCTGGGGCCAACGTCCTGACTTTC CASSSSGAGANVLTF
TRBJ2-3 TRBV6-1 . few TGTGCCAGCAGCGACCCAGGGGAAGATACGCAGTATTTT CASSDPGEDTQYF
TRBJ1-5 TRBV30 . . TGTGCCTGGAGTGTACGTCCAGTGGGGGGTTATTATCAGCCCCAGCATTTT CAWSVRPVGGYYQPQHF
TRBJ2-3 TRBV10-3 . . TGTGCCATTAGGGACAAGAGCACAGATACGCAGTATTTT CAIRDKSTDTQYF
TRBJ2-2 TRBV19 TRBD2 . TGTGCCAGTAGAAGGGTTAGCGGGGGGGGCGACACCGGGGAGCTGTTTTTT CASRRVSGGGDTGELFF
TRBJ2-3 TRBV19 TRBD2 few TGTGCCAGTAGTATCCTGACTAGCGGGGGGTCAGATACGCAGTATTTT CASSILTSGGSDTQYF
TRBJ2-4 TRBV30 TRBD1 . TGTGCCTGGGGACCGGGACAGGCCAAAAACATTCAGTACTTC CAWGPGQAKNIQYF
TRBJ1-5 TRBV30 . . TGTGCCTGGGGCCGGGACAACAATCAGCCCCAGCATTTT CAWGRDNNQPQHF
TRBJ1-6 TRBV7-9 . few TGTGCCAGCAGCTCACCTCCTAGCTCCTATAATTCACCCCTCCACTTT CASSSPPSSYNSPLHF
TRBJ1-5 TRBV19 TRBD1 medium-sized TGTGCCAGTAGTATAAGGGCCAGGGGGGCCAATCAGCCCCAGCATTTT CASSIRARGANQPQHF
TRBJ2-3 TRBV20-1 TRBD2 . TGCAGTGCTAGATCGGTGTCTAGCGGGGGTACGCCCCCGGGTACGCAGTATTTT CSARSVSSGGTPPGTQYF
TRBJ1-2 TRBV2 . . TGTGCCAGCATTATTCGGACAGCCTATGGCTACACCTTC CASIIRTAYGYTF
TRBJ1-2 TRBV5-6 TRBD1 . TGTGCCAGCAGCCCGGACAGGGGGCTGTATGGCTACACCTTC CASSPDRGLYGYTF
TRBJ2-3 TRBV20-1 TRBD2 few TGCAGTGCCCGAAGCGGGGGGGCAACAGATACGCAGTATTTT CSARSGGATDTQYF
TRBJ1-3 TRBV18 . . TGTGCCAGCTCTACCGGGACTACTGGAAACACCATATATTTT CASSTGTTGNTIYF
TRBJ2-3 TRBV4-1 . medium-sized TGCGCCAGCAGCCAAGATTTGGGGACTTATAGCACAGATACGCAGTATTTT CASSQDLGTYSTDTQYF
TRBJ1-1 TRBV29-1 TRBD1 . TGCAGCGTCAGACAGGGGGCGGGTGAAGCTTTCTTT CSVRQGAGEAFF
TRBJ2-3 TRBV12-3/TRBV12-4 TRBD2 few TGTGCCAGCAGTTTAGGCCAGCGGGGGTCCACAGATACGCAGTATTTT CASSLGQRGSTDTQYF
TRBJ1-2 TRBV9 . . TGTGCCAGCAGCACAGGGTTTGGCTACACCTTC CASSTGFGYTF
TRBJ2-2 TRBV5-1 TRBD1 . TGCGCCAGCAGCCAGGGACAGCCCGGGGAGCTGTTTTTT CASSQGQPGELFF
TRBJ2-7 TRBV30 TRBD1 . TGTGCCTGGAGTGCGGGACAGGGTTACTACGAGCAGTACTTC CAWSAGQGYYEQYF
TRBJ2-5 TRBV11-2 . . TGTGCCAGCAGCTTAATGGCCAGACTAACCCAAGAGACCCAGTACTTC CASSLMARLTQETQYF
TRBJ1-2 TRBV6-5 . . TGTGCCAGCAGTTACTCCCCAGGACTTAACTATGGCTACACCTTC CASSYSPGLNYGYTF
TRBJ1-3 TRBV11-2 . . TGTGCCAGCAGCTGGTCAGTAGGAAACACCATATATTTT CASSWSVGNTIYF
TRBJ2-2 TRBV5-8 . . TGTGCCAGCAGCAGAAGAGAGCGGTCTCTTAACACCGGGGGGCTGTTTTTT CASSRRERSLNTGGLFF
TRBJ2-3 TRBV6-1 TRBD1 . TGTGCCAGCGGGACAGGGGCCACAGATACGCAGTATTTT CASGTGATDTQYF
TRBJ2-5 TRBV5-6 . . TGTGCCAGCAGCTTGCCGGGGGATGGGGAGACCCAGTACTTC CASSLPGDGETQYF
TRBJ1-6 TRBV6-5 TRBD1 few TGTGCCAGCAGTTACGGAATAGGGACAGCTCAAAGCTCCTATAATTCACCCCTCCACTTT CASSYGIGTAQSSYNSPLHF
TRBJ2-7 TRBV7-9 TRBD2 . TGTGCCAGCAGCTTGGAGAGCGGGGGGGCCGATAGCGAGCAGTACTTC CASSLESGGADSEQYF